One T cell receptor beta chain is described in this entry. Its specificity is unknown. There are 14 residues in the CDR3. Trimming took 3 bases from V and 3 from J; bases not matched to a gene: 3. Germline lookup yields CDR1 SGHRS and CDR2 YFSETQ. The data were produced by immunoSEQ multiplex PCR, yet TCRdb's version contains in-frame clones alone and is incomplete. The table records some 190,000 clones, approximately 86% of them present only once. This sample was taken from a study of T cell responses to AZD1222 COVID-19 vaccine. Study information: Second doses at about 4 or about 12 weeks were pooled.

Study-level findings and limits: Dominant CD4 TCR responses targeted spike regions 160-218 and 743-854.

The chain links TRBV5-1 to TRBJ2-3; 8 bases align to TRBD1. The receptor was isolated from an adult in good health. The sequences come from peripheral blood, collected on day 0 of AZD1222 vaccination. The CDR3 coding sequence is TGCGCCAGCAGCTCCCGACAGGGGACAGATACGCAGTATTTT. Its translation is CASSSRQGTDTQYF.